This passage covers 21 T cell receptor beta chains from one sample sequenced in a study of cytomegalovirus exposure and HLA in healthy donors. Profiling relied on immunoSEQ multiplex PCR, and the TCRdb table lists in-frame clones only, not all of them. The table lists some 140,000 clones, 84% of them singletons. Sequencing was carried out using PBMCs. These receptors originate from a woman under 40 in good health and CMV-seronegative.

CDR3 bases: TGTGCCAGCAGCTTGGGGCGGGGGCTCAACGAGCAGTACTTC. It encodes CASSLGRGLNEQYF. The chain uses TRBV5-5 and TRBJ2-7, with D maybe TRBD2 (7 bases). Trimming pared 0 bases from V and 5 bases from J, leaving 12 bases between. Per germline, CDR1 SGHKS and CDR2 YYEKEE (reference sequence). This CDR3 is 14 amino acids long. The whole variable domain, filled in from reference TRBV5-5 and TRBJ2-7, reads DAGVTQSPTHLIKTRGQQVTLRCSPISGHKSVSWYQQVLGQGPQFIFQYYEKEERGRGNFPDRFSARQFPNYSSELNVNALLLGDSALYLCASSLGRGLNEQYFGPGTRLTVT.

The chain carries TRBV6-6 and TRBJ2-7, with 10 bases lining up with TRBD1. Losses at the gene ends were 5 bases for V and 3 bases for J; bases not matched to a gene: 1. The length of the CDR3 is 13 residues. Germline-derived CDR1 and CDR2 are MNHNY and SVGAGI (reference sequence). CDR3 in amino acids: CASSRDRGYEQYF. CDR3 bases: TGTGCCAGCAGTCGGGACAGGGGCTACGAGCAGTACTTC.

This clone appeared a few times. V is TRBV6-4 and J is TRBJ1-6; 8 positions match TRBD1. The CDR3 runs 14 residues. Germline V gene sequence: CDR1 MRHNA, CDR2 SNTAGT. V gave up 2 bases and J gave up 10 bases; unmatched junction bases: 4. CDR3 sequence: CASSDGAGGSPLHF. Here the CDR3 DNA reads TGTGCCAGCAGTGACGGTGCAGGGGGCTCACCCCTCCACTTT.

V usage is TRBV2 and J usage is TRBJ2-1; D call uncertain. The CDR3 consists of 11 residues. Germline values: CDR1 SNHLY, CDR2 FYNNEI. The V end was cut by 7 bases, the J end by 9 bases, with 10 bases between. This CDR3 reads CASTLRGEQFF. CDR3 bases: TGTGCCAGCACCCTGCGTGGTGAGCAGTTCTTC.

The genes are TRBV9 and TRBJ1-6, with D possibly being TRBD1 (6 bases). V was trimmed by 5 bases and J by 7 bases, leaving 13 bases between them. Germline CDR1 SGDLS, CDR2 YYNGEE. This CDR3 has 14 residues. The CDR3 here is CASSRDNHNSPLHF. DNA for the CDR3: TGTGCCAGCAGTCGGGACAATCACAATTCACCCCTCCACTTT.

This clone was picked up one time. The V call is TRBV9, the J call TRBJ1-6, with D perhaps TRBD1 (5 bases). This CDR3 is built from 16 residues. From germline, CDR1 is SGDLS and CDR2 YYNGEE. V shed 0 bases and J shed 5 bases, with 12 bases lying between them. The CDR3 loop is CASSVGGGSDNSPLHF. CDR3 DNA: TGTGCCAGCAGCGTAGGCGGGGGAAGCGATAATTCACCCCTCCACTTT.

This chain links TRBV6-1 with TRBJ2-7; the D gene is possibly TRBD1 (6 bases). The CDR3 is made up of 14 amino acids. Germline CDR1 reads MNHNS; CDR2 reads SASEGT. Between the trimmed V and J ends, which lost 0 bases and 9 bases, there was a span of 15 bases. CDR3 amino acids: CASSEASRDIVQYF. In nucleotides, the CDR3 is TGTGCCAGCAGTGAAGCGTCCCGGGACATCGTGCAGTACTTC.

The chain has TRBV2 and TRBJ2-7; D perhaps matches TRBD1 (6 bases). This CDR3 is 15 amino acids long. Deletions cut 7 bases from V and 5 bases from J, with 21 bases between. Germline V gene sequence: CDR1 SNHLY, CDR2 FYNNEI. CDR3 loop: CASMVENRVTNEQYF. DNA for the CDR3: TGTGCCAGCATGGTAGAGAACAGGGTAACGAACGAGCAGTACTTC. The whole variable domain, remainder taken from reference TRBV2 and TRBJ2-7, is EPEVTQTPSHQVTQMGQEVILRCVPISNHLYFYWYRQILGQKVEFLVSFYNNEISEKSEIFDDQFSVERPDGSNFTLKIRSTKLEDSAMYFCASMVENRVTNEQYFGPGTRLTVT.

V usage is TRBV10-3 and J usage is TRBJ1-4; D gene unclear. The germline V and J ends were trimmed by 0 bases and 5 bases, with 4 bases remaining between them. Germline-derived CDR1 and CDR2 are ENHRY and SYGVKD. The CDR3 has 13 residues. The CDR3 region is CAISESRNEKLFF. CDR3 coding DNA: TGTGCCATCAGTGAGTCGAGGAATGAAAAACTGTTTTTT.

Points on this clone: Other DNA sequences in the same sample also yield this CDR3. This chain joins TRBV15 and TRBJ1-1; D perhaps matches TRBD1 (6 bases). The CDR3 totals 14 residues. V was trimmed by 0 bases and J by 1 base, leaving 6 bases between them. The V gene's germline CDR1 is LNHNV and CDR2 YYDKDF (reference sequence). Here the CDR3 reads CATSRDRGNTEAFF. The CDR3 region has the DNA TGTGCCACCAGCAGAGACAGGGGGAACACTGAAGCTTTCTTT.

Written as DNA, the CDR3 is TGCGCCAGCAGCGAATCTAGCGGGGGGGCCCTAAGTGCCGGGGAGCTGTTTTTT. Amino acids: CASSESSGGALSAGELFF. The chain combines TRBV5-1 with TRBJ2-2; 12 bases are shared with TRBD2. This CDR3 comprises 18 residues. The trim removed 4 bases at V and 6 bases at J, leaving 13 bases unmatched. Germline V gives CDR1 SGHRS, CDR2 YFSETQ.

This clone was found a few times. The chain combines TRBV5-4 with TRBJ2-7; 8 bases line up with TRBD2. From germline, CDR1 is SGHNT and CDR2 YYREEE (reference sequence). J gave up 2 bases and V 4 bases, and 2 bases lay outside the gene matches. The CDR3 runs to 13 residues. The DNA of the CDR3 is TGTGCCAGCAGCCGGGAGGGGGCCTACGAGCAGTACTTC. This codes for CASSREGAYEQYF.

CDR3 protein: CASSYSRGADTQYF. The CDR3 nucleotides read TGTGCCAGCAGTTACTCGCGGGGGGCAGATACGCAGTATTTT. The chain links TRBV6-6 to TRBJ2-3, with TRBD2 identical over 8 bases. The CDR3 sequence is 14 residues long. Germline-derived CDR1 and CDR2 are MNHNY and SVGAGI (reference sequence). With 0 bases clipped from V and 4 bases from J, the junction kept 0 bases outside the gene matches.

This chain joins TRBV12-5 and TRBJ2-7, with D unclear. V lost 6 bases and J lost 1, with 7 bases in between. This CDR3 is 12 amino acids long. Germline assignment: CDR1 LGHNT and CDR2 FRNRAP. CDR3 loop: CASGPSSYEQYF. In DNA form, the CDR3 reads TGTGCTAGTGGCCCTTCGTCCTACGAGCAGTACTTC.

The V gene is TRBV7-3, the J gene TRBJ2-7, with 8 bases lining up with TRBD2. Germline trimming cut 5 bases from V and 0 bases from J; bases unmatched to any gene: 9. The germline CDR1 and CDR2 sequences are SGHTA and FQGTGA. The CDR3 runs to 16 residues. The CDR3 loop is CASSPSGTSSSYEQYF. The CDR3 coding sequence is TGTGCCAGCAGCCCTTCCGGGACTAGTTCCTCCTACGAGCAGTACTTC.

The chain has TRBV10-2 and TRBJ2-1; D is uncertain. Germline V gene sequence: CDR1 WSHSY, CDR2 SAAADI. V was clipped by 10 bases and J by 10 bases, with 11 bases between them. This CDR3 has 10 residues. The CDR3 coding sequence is TGCGCCACCCTAGGAGCCGAGCAGTTCTTC. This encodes CATLGAEQFF.

The CDR3 DNA sequence: TGTGCCAGCTCACTATACAGGGGAGCCAACTATGGCTACACCTTC. This encodes CASSLYRGANYGYTF. The chain has TRBV18 and TRBJ1-2, with 7 bases lining up with TRBD1. CDR3 length: 15 residues. Trimming at V came to 4 bases and at J to 2 bases, leaving 7 bases not matched to a gene. The germline gives CDR1 KGHSH, CDR2 LQKENI. The full variable domain, completed using reference TRBV18 and TRBJ1-2, is NAGVMQNPRHLVRRRGQEARLRCSPMKGHSHVYWYRQLPEEGLKFMVYLQKENIIDESGMPKERFSAEFPKEGPSILRIQQVVRGDSAAYFCASSLYRGANYGYTFGSGTRLTVV.

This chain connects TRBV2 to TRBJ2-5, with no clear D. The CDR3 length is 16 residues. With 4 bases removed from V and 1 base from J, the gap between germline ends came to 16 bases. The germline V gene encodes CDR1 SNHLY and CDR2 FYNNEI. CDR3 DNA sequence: TGTGCCAGCAGTGTAAATTTCCCTTGGAGCCAAGAGACCCAGTACTTC. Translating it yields CASSVNFPWSQETQYF.

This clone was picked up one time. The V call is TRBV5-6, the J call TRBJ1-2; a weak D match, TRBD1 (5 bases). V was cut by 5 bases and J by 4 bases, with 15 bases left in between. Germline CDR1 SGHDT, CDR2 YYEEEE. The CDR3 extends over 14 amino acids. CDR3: CASRWIGGSYGYTF. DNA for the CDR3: TGTGCCAGCAGGTGGATCGGGGGGTCCTATGGCTACACCTTC. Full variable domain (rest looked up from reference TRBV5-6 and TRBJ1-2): DAGVTQSPTHLIKTRGQQVTLRCSPKSGHDTVSWYQQALGQGPQFIFQYYEEEERQRGNFPDRFSGHQFPNYSSELNVNALLLGDSALYLCASRWIGGSYGYTFGSGTRLTVV.

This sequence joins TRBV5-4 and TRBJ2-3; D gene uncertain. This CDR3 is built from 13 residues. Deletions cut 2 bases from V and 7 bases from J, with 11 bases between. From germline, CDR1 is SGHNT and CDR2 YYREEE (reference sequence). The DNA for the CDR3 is TGTGCCAGCAGCTTCGTCGGGTACTATACGCAGTATTTT. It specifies CASSFVGYYTQYF.

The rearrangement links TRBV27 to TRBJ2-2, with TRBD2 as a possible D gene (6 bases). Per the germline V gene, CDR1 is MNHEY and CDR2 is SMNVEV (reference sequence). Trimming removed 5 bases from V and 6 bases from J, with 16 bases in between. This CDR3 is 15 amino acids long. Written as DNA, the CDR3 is TGTGCCAGCAGTATGACTAGTATCAGCGCCGGGGAGCTGTTTTTT. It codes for CASSMTSISAGELFF.